Presented here are 22 T cell receptor beta chains from one specimen sequenced in a study of shared clonotypes between healthy human individuals. CD45RO-negative, CCR7-selected cells formed the naive CD8 fraction, which excluded terminally differentiated effector memory CD45RA+ cells. Sequenced by immunoSEQ multiplex PCR; TCRdb stores in-frame clones only, minus some. The sample has about 2.2 million clones, 93% seen once. The sample consisted of naive CD8+ T cells from PBMCs. Receptors originate from a man younger than 30 in good health. Some clones in this sample may be carry-over from other donors' samples.

DNA for the CDR3: TGCAGCGTTGCAACCGGGATGCACTACGAGCAGTACTTC. Translation: CSVATGMHYEQYF. The V gene is TRBV29-1, the J gene TRBJ2-7; TRBD2 is a possible D gene (5 bases). This CDR3 region has 13 residues. Trimming left V 4 bases short and J 3 bases short, with 13 bases between. The germline V gene has CDR1 SQVTM and CDR2 ANQGSEA.

The gene calls are TRBV25-1 and TRBJ2-7, with TRBD1 identical over 8 bases. This CDR3 spans 15 amino acids. Germline CDR1 and CDR2: MGHDK and SYGVNS. CDR3 bases: TGTGTCAGTCCCGCTCGACAGGGGCTGGAGTACGAGCAGTACTTC. Its protein is CVSPARQGLEYEQYF.

This clone was recorded once. CDR3 sequence (DNA): TGTGCCTGGAGTTCGGGGGGGAGGGTTACGCAGTATTTT. Translation: CAWSSGGRVTQYF. This sequence joins TRBV30 and TRBJ2-3, with 8 bases fitting TRBD2. The CDR3 sequence is 13 residues long. V lost 2 bases, J lost 8 bases, and 6 bases stayed unmatched. From germline, CDR1 is GTSNPN and CDR2 SVGIG (reference sequence).

The rearrangement links TRBV7-6 to TRBJ2-5, with D unresolved. This CDR3 is built from 13 residues. CDR1 is SGHVS, CDR2 FNYEAQ, per germline. V gave up 5 bases and J gave up 5 bases, with 12 bases separating them. CDR3 sequence (DNA): TGTGCCAGCAGCCAGAAGCTCTTCGAGACCCAGTACTTC. Encoded protein: CASSQKLFETQYF.

V usage is TRBV19 and J usage is TRBJ1-2; weak D call: TRBD1 (6 bases). The CDR3 extends over 15 amino acids. The V gene lost 8 bases and the J gene lost 4 bases, with 20 bases spanning the gap. Germline lookup yields CDR1 LNHDA and CDR2 SQIVND (reference sequence). The CDR3 loop reads CASGSRLGTIYGYTF. CDR3 sequence (DNA): TGTGCCAGTGGGTCACGGCTCGGGACAATCTATGGCTACACCTTC.

The table lists this clone with a count of one. V is TRBV6-5 and J is TRBJ2-5; 8 bases match TRBD2. The CDR3 length is 15 residues. The V gene's germline CDR1 is MNHEY and CDR2 SVGAGI. Unmatched junction bases numbered 12, after V lost 8 bases and J lost 4 bases. The CDR3 reads CASSLFRAGGETQYF. CDR3 bases: TGTGCCAGCTCACTATTTAGGGCGGGAGGAGAGACCCAGTACTTC.

The rearrangement links TRBV19 to TRBJ1-4; D not certain. The CDR3 loop spans 13 amino acids. Germline CDR1 is LNHDA and CDR2 is SQIVND (reference sequence). Trimming cost V 8 bases and J 10 bases, with 17 bases left between them. CDR3 protein: CASSRGPLRKLFF. The CDR3 DNA reads as TGTGCCAGTTCTCGGGGTCCCCTGCGAAAACTGTTTTTT.

The chain couples TRBV6-6 to TRBJ1-5; D uncertain. Trimming left V 0 bases short and J 0 bases short, with 6 bases between. This CDR3 contains 15 residues. CDR1 is MNHNY, CDR2 SVGAGI, per germline (reference sequence). CDR3 coding DNA: TGTGCCAGCAGTTACTCGATCCATAGCAATCAGCCCCAGCATTTT. Translation gives CASSYSIHSNQPQHF.

The chain joins TRBV7-9 to TRBJ1-2; D gene unclear. The germline gives CDR1 SEHNR, CDR2 FQNEAQ (reference sequence). The CDR3 extends over 14 amino acids. The ends were cut back, 1 base at V and 4 bases at J, with 10 bases in the middle. CDR3 coding DNA: TGTGCCAGCAGCTTAGGAGGTTATCCCTATGGCTACACCTTC. This encodes CASSLGGYPYGYTF. The complete variable domain, with remaining parts taken from reference TRBV7-9 and TRBJ1-2, reads DTGVSQNPRHKITKRGQNVTFRCDPISEHNRLYWYRQTLGQGPEFLTYFQNEAQLEKSRLLSDRFSAERPKGSFSTLEIQRTEQGDSAMYLCASSLGGYPYGYTFGSGTRLTVV.

V is TRBV14 and J is TRBJ2-2; D remains unclear. Germline CDR1 reads SGHDN; CDR2 reads FVKESK. Trimming pared 6 bases from V and 5 bases from J, leaving 10 bases between. CDR3 length: 13 amino acids. The CDR3 is CASSLARTGELFF. As DNA, the CDR3 is TGTGCCAGCAGTTTAGCCCGGACCGGGGAGCTGTTTTTT.

The CDR3 spells CASSPRQGRTEAFF. In nucleotides, the CDR3 is TGTGCCAGCAGCCCAAGACAGGGGCGCACTGAAGCTTTCTTT. The chain is built from TRBV27 and TRBJ1-1, with TRBD1 identical over 8 bases. The CDR3 consists of 14 residues. Germline V lookup: CDR1 MNHEY, CDR2 SMNVEV (reference sequence). The J segment lost 4 bases and the V segment lost 6 bases, leaving 7 bases of the junction unmatched.

The chain joins TRBV6-6 to TRBJ2-5; 7 nucleotides line up with TRBD1. With 8 bases clipped from V and 1 base from J, the junction kept 4 bases outside the gene matches. There are 13 residues in the CDR3. The germline gives CDR1 MNHNY, CDR2 SVGAGI (reference sequence). CDR3 nucleotides: TGTGCCAGCCTACAGGGGATCCAAGAGACCCAGTACTTC. Translated, it gives CASLQGIQETQYF.

The chain is built from TRBV7-6 and TRBJ2-5; 7 bases are shared with TRBD2. Trimming removed 6 bases from V and 9 bases from J; junction bases left unmatched: 4. CDR1 is SGHVS and CDR2 is FNYEAQ in the germline V gene. The CDR3 loop spans 11 amino acids. CDR3 nucleotide sequence: TGTGCCAGCAGTCCCGCGGGGGCCCAGTACTTC. It encodes CASSPAGAQYF.

This chain links TRBV11-2 with TRBJ2-7, with 9 bases identical to TRBD2. V dropped 5 bases and J dropped 2; count of bases not matched to a gene: 7. The CDR3 has 15 amino acids. Germline CDR1 is SGHAT and CDR2 is FQNNGV. In DNA, the CDR3 is TGTGCCAGCAGCCAAGGGGCTAGCGGGACCTACGAGCAGTACTTC. This translates into CASSQGASGTYEQYF.

The CDR3 sequence is CASSPQGRDGYTF. CDR3 nucleotides: TGTGCCAGCAGCCCCCAGGGACGAGATGGCTACACCTTC. The J gene is TRBJ1-2, the V gene TRBV9; the D gene is possibly TRBD1 (5 bases). The CDR3 sequence is 13 residues long. Germline assignment: CDR1 SGDLS and CDR2 YYNGEE. V shed 4 bases and J shed 6 bases, with 13 bases lying between them.

The chain combines TRBV5-4 with TRBJ2-4; TRBD2 aligns across 13 bases. From germline, CDR1 is SGHNT and CDR2 YYREEE (reference sequence). With 1 base clipped from V and 0 bases from J, the junction kept 1 base outside the gene matches. The CDR3 length is 17 residues. The CDR3 bases are TGTGCCAGCAGCTTGACTAGCGGGGGGGTAGCCAAAAACATTCAGTACTTC. This translates into CASSLTSGGVAKNIQYF.

In regard to this clone: Other DNA sequences in this sample translate to the same CDR3. The J gene is TRBJ1-1, the V gene TRBV4-1, with 7 bases aligning to TRBD1. The V segment lost 3 bases and the J segment 4 bases; nucleotides outside the gene matches: 2. The germline V gene has CDR1 MGHRA and CDR2 YSYEKL. There are 13 residues in the CDR3. The CDR3 reads CASSHPGGTEAFF. DNA of the CDR3: TGCGCCAGCAGCCACCCAGGGGGCACTGAAGCTTTCTTT.

The chain is built from TRBV7-9 and TRBJ1-2; D unresolved. Germline V gives CDR1 SEHNR, CDR2 FQNEAQ (reference sequence). V shed 1 base and J shed 6 bases, with 9 bases lying between them. The CDR3 consists of 13 residues. CDR3 bases: TGTGCCAGCAGCTTAGGCGGTATGGATGGCTACACCTTC. It translates to CASSLGGMDGYTF.

The chain is built from TRBV7-9 and TRBJ2-7; 9 nucleotides agree with TRBD1. The CDR3 contains 15 residues. The germline CDR1 and CDR2 sequences are SEHNR and FQNEAQ (reference sequence). With V trimmed by 4 bases and J by 4 bases, 8 bases remained unmatched. The CDR3 here is CASSSTGTGWYEQYF. The CDR3 DNA follows: TGTGCCAGCAGCTCCACCGGGACAGGGTGGTACGAGCAGTACTTC.

This sequence joins TRBV6-5 and TRBJ1-1, with D possibly TRBD1 on 5 matching bases. Germline assignment: CDR1 MNHEY and CDR2 SVGAGI. V lost 6 bases and J 5 bases, leaving 16 bases between the germline ends. CDR3 length equals 14 residues. In DNA, the CDR3 is TGTGCCAGCAGGCCGGGGCTAAGGGGAACTGAAGCTTTCTTT. Encoded protein: CASRPGLRGTEAFF.

The chain carries TRBV19 and TRBJ2-3, with TRBD2 matching over 10 bases. This CDR3 is built from 15 residues. The V gene end was trimmed by 3 bases and the J gene end by 6 bases; junction bases not matched to a gene: 6. Per the germline V gene, CDR1 is LNHDA and CDR2 is SQIVND (reference sequence). The CDR3 DNA follows: TGTGCCAGTAGTATGTCTAGCGGGAGTTCGGATACGCAGTATTTT. This encodes CASSMSSGSSDTQYF.

V and J are TRBV5-5 and TRBJ2-7; 7 bases agree with TRBD1. V shed 6 bases, J shed 3 bases, and the junction held 6 bases outside the gene matches. This CDR3 has 13 residues. CDR1 and CDR2 from the germline V gene are SGHKS and YYEKEE (reference sequence). DNA for the CDR3: TGTGCCAGCAAGGCCCGGACAGGCTACGAGCAGTACTTC. Translated: CASKARTGYEQYF.